These 2 T cell receptor beta chains share one sample of origin, sequenced in a study of blood T cell repertoires in COVID-19. Sequencing used immunoSEQ multiplex PCR; TCRdb keeps in-frame clones, though not all of them. The sample has 160,000 or so clones; around 84% are singletons. The sequencing input was PBMCs or T cells enriched from blood (not recorded which). These receptors were obtained from a woman aged 50 to 60 who had recovered from COVID-19.

The genes are TRBV5-6 and TRBJ2-7; maybe TRBD1 (6 bases). The CDR3 length is 15 residues. The germline V gene has CDR1 SGHDT and CDR2 YYEEEE. The V gene lost 1 base and the J gene lost 5 bases, with 16 bases spanning the gap. The CDR3 coding sequence is TGTGCCAGCAGCTTGTCAGGGGAAATATACGACGAGCAGTACTTC. Protein sequence: CASSLSGEIYDEQYF.

The chain employs TRBV7-6 and TRBJ2-3, with 9 positions matching TRBD2. V lost 5 bases and J lost 2; bases outside the gene matches: 5. CDR3 size: 15 residues. Per the germline V gene, CDR1 is SGHVS and CDR2 is FNYEAQ. The CDR3 DNA reads as TGTGCCAGCAGCCCCCTAGCGGGGCCCACAGATACGCAGTATTTT. It encodes CASSPLAGPTDTQYF.